This is a list of T cell receptor beta chains from one sample in a study of cytomegalovirus exposure and HLA in healthy donors. Method: immunoSEQ multiplex PCR; TCRdb's copy keeps in-frame clones and lacks some. The sample includes about 55,000 clones. The sample was PBMCs. Source of these receptors: a middle-aged man in good health and CMV-seropositive. Each CDR3 is given with its conserved first and last residue. The D gene is left open where the match is weak.

D: NA
V: TRBV7-2
J: TRBJ1-4
DNA: TGTGCCAGCAGTCCTACGTCAACAGGGTTGGGAAAACTGTTTTTT
CDR3: CASSPTSTGLGKLFF

D: NA
V: TRBV6-5
J: TRBJ1-2
DNA: TGTGCCAGCAGTTACGGGACACCTATTTCCAGTGGCTACACCTTC
CDR3: CASSYGTPISSGYTF

D: TRBD1
V: TRBV5-1
J: TRBJ1-5
DNA: TGCGCCAGCAGCCCTTCTGGGACAGCCAATCAGCCCCAGCATTTT
CDR3: CASSPSGTANQPQHF

D: TRBD2
V: TRBV7-2
J: TRBJ2-1
DNA: TGTGCCAGCAGCTTAGAGACGGGAGGGCCGCATGAGCAGTTCTTC
CDR3: CASSLETGGPHEQFF

D: NA
V: TRBV4-2
J: TRBJ1-2
DNA: TGTGCCAGAAGCCAGCGGGATGGCTACACCTTC
CDR3: CARSQRDGYTF

D: NA
V: TRBV29-1
J: TRBJ1-2
DNA: TGCAGCGTTGGTGAAGGGGGCTATGGCTACACCTTC
CDR3: CSVGEGGYGYTF

D: NA
V: TRBV5-1
J: TRBJ1-5
DNA: TGCGCCAGCAGCTTGGGAAGGCAAGGGGGAGCCGAAGGCAATCAGCCCCAGCATTTT
CDR3: CASSLGRQGGAEGNQPQHF

D: TRBD1
V: TRBV29-1
J: TRBJ2-1
DNA: TGCAGCGTTCCCGACAGGGGAGTCGGCAATGAGCAGTTCTTC
CDR3: CSVPDRGVGNEQFF

D: NA
V: TRBV9
J: TRBJ2-5
DNA: TGTGCCAGCAGCGTTGGACGGGAATCCAATCAAGAGACCCAGTACTTC
CDR3: CASSVGRESNQETQYF

D: NA
V: TRBV7-8
J: TRBJ1-2
DNA: TGTGCCAGCAGCTTCGGCGGGTATGGCTACACCTTC
CDR3: CASSFGGYGYTF

D: NA
V: TRBV28
J: TRBJ2-7
DNA: TGTGCCAGCAGTTTGACAGGTGGTTCCTACGAGCAGTACTTC
CDR3: CASSLTGGSYEQYF

D: NA
V: TRBV4-3
J: TRBJ2-7
DNA: TGCGCCAGCAGCCAAGATAACAGGGAAAAGGCCTACGAGCAGTACTTC
CDR3: CASSQDNREKAYEQYF

D: TRBD2
V: TRBV5-1
J: TRBJ2-2
DNA: TGCGCCAGCCTTAGCGGGGTCAACACCGGGGAGCTGTTTTTT
CDR3: CASLSGVNTGELFF

D: NA
V: TRBV15
J: TRBJ1-4
DNA: TGTGCCACCAGCAGACAGGGTTTAAATGAAAAACTGTTTTTT
CDR3: CATSRQGLNEKLFF